The 28 T cell receptor beta chains listed next were all sequenced from one sample in a study of T cell repertoires in urothelial bladder cancer. Generated by immunoSEQ multiplex PCR, the TCRdb table keeps only in-frame clones and is missing some. The table records fewer than 14,000 clones, around 68% of them present only once. Sequenced input: tumor-infiltrating cells from bladder cancer. Receptors were obtained from a human donor with a benign inflammatory bladder lesion.

There are a few counts of this clone. The rearrangement uses TRBV11-1 and TRBJ1-1; TRBD1 aligns across 7 bases. The V gene's germline CDR1 is SGHAT and CDR2 FQDESV (reference sequence). Trimming at V came to 6 bases and at J to 0 bases, leaving 10 bases not matched to a gene. The CDR3 is 16 amino acids. Here the CDR3 DNA reads TGTGCCAGCAGAAATTCTAAGGGGGCCATGAACACTGAAGCTTTCTTT. It encodes CASRNSKGAMNTEAFF.

The J gene is TRBJ2-3, the V gene TRBV4-1; the match to TRBD2 covers 14 bases. This CDR3 spans 19 amino acids. The junction had 13 bases not matched to a gene; V was cut back by 1 base and J by 7 bases. CDR1 MGHRA and CDR2 YSYEKL come from the germline V gene. The CDR3 DNA reads TGCGCCAGCAGCCAAGGGGGGCGTGGACTAGCGGGGGGTACATATACGCAGTATTTT. This translates into CASSQGGRGLAGGTYTQYF.

This chain links TRBV2 with TRBJ1-5; the D gene is possibly TRBD1 (6 bases). This CDR3 spans 13 amino acids. CDR1 is SNHLY, CDR2 FYNNEI, per germline. V dropped 6 bases and J dropped 10 bases, with 16 bases sitting between them. CDR3 residues: CASSGGRVDPQHF. CDR3 DNA sequence: TGTGCCAGCAGCGGGGGCAGGGTAGACCCCCAGCATTTT.

The chain joins TRBV30 to TRBJ1-6; D is undetermined. Germline-derived CDR1 and CDR2 are GTSNPN and SVGIG (reference sequence). The V gene lost 8 bases and the J gene lost 12 bases, with 17 bases spanning the gap. CDR3 length: 12 amino acids. The CDR3 protein is CALGRPGVPLHF. DNA of the CDR3: TGTGCCCTAGGACGTCCTGGGGTACCCCTCCACTTT.

The chain combines TRBV7-8 with TRBJ1-5; D perhaps matches TRBD1 (5 bases). Germline V lookup: CDR1 SGHVS, CDR2 FQNEAQ. Trimming took 5 bases from V and 6 from J, leaving 14 bases between them. This CDR3 has 14 residues. The CDR3 protein is CASSPVVGGQPQHF. DNA of the CDR3: TGTGCCAGCAGCCCCGTAGTGGGGGGTCAGCCCCAGCATTTT.

The V call is TRBV19, the J call TRBJ1-2, with a tentative D call TRBD1 (5 bases). This CDR3 comprises 14 residues. V gave up 4 bases and J gave up 4 bases, with 13 bases separating them. Germline CDR1 and CDR2: LNHDA and SQIVND (reference sequence). The DNA for the CDR3 is TGTGCCAGTAGTAAACCCAGGGAGTCCTATGGCTACACCTTC. Translated, it gives CASSKPRESYGYTF.

This clone was found once. CDR3 sequence reads: CASSYKLRELSYTF. CDR3 DNA: TGTGCCAGCAGTTACAAGTTGAGGGAACTCTCCTACACCTTC. J is TRBJ1-2 and V is TRBV6-5; D unresolved. In germline, CDR1 is MNHEY, CDR2 SVGAGI. The CDR3 consists of 14 residues. The V and J ends lost 2 bases and 10 bases respectively, with 17 bases between them.

The V gene is TRBV5-1, the J gene TRBJ2-2; perhaps TRBD1 as D (6 bases). V was trimmed by 4 bases and J by 2 bases, leaving 15 bases between them. The CDR3 totals 16 residues. Germline values: CDR1 SGHRS, CDR2 YFSETQ. The CDR3 DNA sequence: TGCGCCAGCAGCCTGGAGACAGGACCTAACACCGGGGAGCTGTTTTTT. Translated, it gives CASSLETGPNTGELFF. The full variable domain, its missing parts supplied by reference TRBV5-1 and TRBJ2-2, is KAGVTQTPRYLIKTRGQQVTLSCSPISGHRSVSWYQQTPGQGLQFLFEYFSETQRNKGNFPGRFSGRQFSNSRSEMNVSTLELGDSALYLCASSLETGPNTGELFFGEGSRLTVL.

The chain is built from TRBV4-1 and TRBJ1-6, with a possible D match to TRBD1 (5 bases). The CDR3 loop spans 15 amino acids. CDR1 is MGHRA and CDR2 is YSYEKL in the germline V gene. The ends were cut back, 2 bases at V and 14 bases at J, with 19 bases in the middle. The CDR3 coding sequence is TGCGCCAGCAGCCAACCGACAGACCTCGACGGGGCCCTCCACTTT. Translation: CASSQPTDLDGALHF.

The gene calls are TRBV5-1 and TRBJ2-1; 7 nucleotides align to TRBD1. Germline values: CDR1 SGHRS, CDR2 YFSETQ. The CDR3 is 15 residues long. Trimming took 0 bases from V and 1 from J; bases not matched to a gene: 1. CDR3: CASSLEQGSYNEQFF. The CDR3 nucleotides read TGCGCCAGCAGCTTGGAACAGGGGTCCTACAATGAGCAGTTCTTC.

V usage is TRBV7-9 and J usage is TRBJ1-1; D call uncertain. With 1 base removed from V and 0 bases from J, the gap between germline ends came to 12 bases. Germline CDR1 is SEHNR and CDR2 is FQNEAQ (reference sequence). The CDR3 runs 16 residues. As DNA, the CDR3 is TGTGCCAGCAGCTTAGAGGTCTGGAACATGAACACTGAAGCTTTCTTT. Translating it yields CASSLEVWNMNTEAFF.

This rearrangement joins TRBV18 to TRBJ2-1, with D perhaps matching TRBD1 (5 bases). Trimming cost V 8 bases and J 0 bases, with 11 bases left between them. The germline CDR1 and CDR2 sequences are KGHSH and LQKENI. This CDR3 spans 14 amino acids. The chain's CDR3 is CASTDSVSYNEQFF. In nucleotides, the CDR3 is TGTGCCAGCACAGACAGCGTCTCCTACAATGAGCAGTTCTTC.

The rearrangement uses TRBV2 and TRBJ2-3; D is unresolved. This CDR3 contains 11 residues. Germline V gene lookup returns CDR1 SNHLY and CDR2 FYNNEI. The V end lost 3 bases, the J end lost 8 bases, and 6 bases lay between the germline ends. Here the CDR3 DNA reads TGTGCCAGCAGTGAGGCGAGTACGCAGTATTTT. Translated, it gives CASSEASTQYF.

The J gene is TRBJ1-1, the V gene TRBV7-9; 7 positions match TRBD1. Germline CDR1 SEHNR, CDR2 FQNEAQ (reference sequence). V gave up 5 bases and J gave up 0 bases; unmatched junction bases: 3. This CDR3 has 14 residues. The CDR3 protein is CASSPGQMNTEAFF. Here the CDR3 DNA reads TGTGCCAGCAGCCCGGGACAGATGAACACTGAAGCTTTCTTT.

The V and J genes are TRBV10-3 and TRBJ2-2; D assignment may be TRBD1 or TRBD2 (5 bases each). This CDR3 has 13 amino acids. Germline lookup yields CDR1 ENHRY and CDR2 SYGVKD. The V end was cut by 8 bases, the J end by 5 bases, with 12 bases between. This CDR3 reads CAIGVGETGELFF. CDR3 bases: TGTGCCATCGGGGTGGGGGAAACCGGGGAGCTGTTTTTT.

V and J are TRBV5-1 and TRBJ2-1, with D tentatively TRBD2 (7 bases). CDR1 SGHRS and CDR2 YFSETQ come from the germline V gene. The CDR3 sequence is 15 residues long. The V end was cut by 0 bases, the J end by 8 bases, with 15 bases between. CDR3 DNA: TGCGCCAGCAGCTTGGAAGGGGGGGCCGGCTATGAGCAGTTCTTC. Its protein is CASSLEGGAGYEQFF. Looking up the rest from reference TRBV5-1 and TRBJ2-1 gives the full variable domain: KAGVTQTPRYLIKTRGQQVTLSCSPISGHRSVSWYQQTPGQGLQFLFEYFSETQRNKGNFPGRFSGRQFSNSRSEMNVSTLELGDSALYLCASSLEGGAGYEQFFGPGTRLTVL.

This clone appeared once. The genes are TRBV15 and TRBJ2-5; 9 nucleotides match TRBD2. This CDR3 has 17 residues. CDR1 is LNHNV and CDR2 is YYDKDF in the germline V gene (reference sequence). The J segment lost 5 bases and the V segment lost 6 bases, leaving 16 bases of the junction unmatched. CDR3 amino acids: CATSDFPAGGRIETQYF. CDR3 nucleotide sequence: TGTGCCACCAGTGATTTTCCAGCGGGGGGCCGAATTGAGACCCAGTACTTC.

In its sample, this clone was seen once. This rearrangement joins TRBV11-1 to TRBJ1-1; perhaps TRBD1 as D (6 bases). This CDR3 is 14 amino acids long. Trimming took 5 bases from V and 5 from J, leaving 15 bases between them. Germline V gene lookup returns CDR1 SGHAT and CDR2 FQDESV (reference sequence). CDR3 in amino acids: CASSRGRGQTEAFF. CDR3 DNA sequence: TGTGCCAGCAGCCGCGGCAGGGGCCAGACTGAAGCTTTCTTT.

The chain couples TRBV6-5 to TRBJ1-1; no clear D gene. Germline CDR1 is MNHEY and CDR2 is SVGAGI. Trimming took off 0 bases at V and 3 bases at J, with 11 bases between the two ends. The CDR3 length is 15 residues. The CDR3 nucleotides read TGTGCCAGCAGTTACTCGAGACTAACGGACACTGAAGCTTTCTTT. Its protein is CASSYSRLTDTEAFF.

The rearrangement links TRBV7-8 to TRBJ1-6; TRBD1 matches 11 bases. After removal of 8 bases from V and 1 base from J, the junction contained 4 bases not matched to a gene. The CDR3 is made up of 16 amino acids. Looked up from germline, CDR1 is SGHVS and CDR2 is FQNEAQ. The CDR3 DNA sequence: TGTGCCAGCCGGGACAGGGGGACTTCCTATAATTCACCCCTCCACTTT. Residues: CASRDRGTSYNSPLHF.

The genes are TRBV11-3 and TRBJ2-7; 8 bases map to TRBD2. The CDR3 loop spans 17 amino acids. In germline, CDR1 is SGHNT, CDR2 YENEEA. V trimming: 5 bases; J trimming: 7 bases; junction bases outside the gene matches: 19. CDR3 sequence reads: CASSLSYGGAGAEEQYF. CDR3 coding DNA: TGTGCCAGCAGCCTATCTTACGGGGGGGCCGGCGCGGAGGAGCAGTACTTC.

The rearrangement links TRBV29-1 to TRBJ2-3; D perhaps matches TRBD1 (6 bases). Between the trimmed V and J ends, which lost 4 bases and 4 bases, there was a span of 18 bases. This CDR3 is 15 amino acids long. The V gene's germline CDR1 is SQVTM and CDR2 ANQGSEA. CDR3 coding DNA: TGCAGCGTTGCCCACCGACAGGCTCGATCAGATACGCAGTATTTT. It translates to CSVAHRQARSDTQYF.

The chain employs TRBV6-6 and TRBJ1-4; weak D call: TRBD1 (5 bases). Trimming took 7 bases from V and 0 from J, leaving 12 bases between them. There are 15 residues in the CDR3. The germline gives CDR1 MNHNY, CDR2 SVGAGI (reference sequence). The CDR3 sequence is CASTLGGATNEKLFF. The CDR3, as DNA: TGTGCCAGCACCCTCGGGGGAGCAACTAATGAAAAACTGTTTTTT.

V usage is TRBV5-1 and J usage is TRBJ2-7; D is perhaps TRBD1 (6 bases). This CDR3 has 13 residues. The V end was cut by 5 bases, the J end by 3 bases, with 12 bases between. In germline, CDR1 is SGHRS, CDR2 YFSETQ. The CDR3 region is CASSSGTNYEQYF. In DNA form, the CDR3 reads TGCGCCAGCAGTTCCGGGACAAACTACGAGCAGTACTTC.

V gene TRBV4-2 combines with J gene TRBJ2-6, with 9 bases aligning to TRBD1. The germline CDR1 and CDR2 sequences are LGHNA and YNFKEQ. The length of the CDR3 is 17 residues. V was pared by 9 bases and J by 3 bases, with 12 bases of the junction left unmatched. CDR3 nucleotides: TGTGCCAGTGCATCGGACAGGGGAACCCGTGGGGCCAACGTCCTGACTTTC. Protein: CASASDRGTRGANVLTF.

J is TRBJ1-2 and V is TRBV5-1; D call uncertain. V lost 0 bases and J lost 7, with 10 bases in between. Germline CDR1 is SGHRS and CDR2 is YFSETQ. CDR3 length: 13 amino acids. The CDR3 bases are TGCGCCAGCAGCTTGGAAGGGTTGGGTGGCTACACCTTC. As protein: CASSLEGLGGYTF.

The chain joins TRBV7-2 to TRBJ2-3; 7 bases agree with TRBD1. The CDR3 has 17 amino acids. CDR1 is SGHTA and CDR2 is FQGNSA in the germline V gene. The junction had 13 bases not matched to a gene; V was cut back by 5 bases and J by 2 bases. The CDR3 loop reads CASSADPTGIPTDTQYF. Written as DNA, the CDR3 is TGTGCCAGCAGCGCCGACCCGACAGGGATTCCCACAGATACGCAGTATTTT.

This clone is labeled medium-sized. CDR3 DNA: TGTGCCAGCAGTGAAATAGCGGGGTCCACAGATACGCAGTATTTT. Translated, it gives CASSEIAGSTDTQYF. J is TRBJ2-3 and V is TRBV6-1, with 8 nucleotides matching TRBD2. The CDR3 covers 15 residues. After removal of 2 bases from V and 2 bases from J, the junction contained 3 bases not matched to a gene. Per the germline V gene, CDR1 is MNHNS and CDR2 is SASEGT.